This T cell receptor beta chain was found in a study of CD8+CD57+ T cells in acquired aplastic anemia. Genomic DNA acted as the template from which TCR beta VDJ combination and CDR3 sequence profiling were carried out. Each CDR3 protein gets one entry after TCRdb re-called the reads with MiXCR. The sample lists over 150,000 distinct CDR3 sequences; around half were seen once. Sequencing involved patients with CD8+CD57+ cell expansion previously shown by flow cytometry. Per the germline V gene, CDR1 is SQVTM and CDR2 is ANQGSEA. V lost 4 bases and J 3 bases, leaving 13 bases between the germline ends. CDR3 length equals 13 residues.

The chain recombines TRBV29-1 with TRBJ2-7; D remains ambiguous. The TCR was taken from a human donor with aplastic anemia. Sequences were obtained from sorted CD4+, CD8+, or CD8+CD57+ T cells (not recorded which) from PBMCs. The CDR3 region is CSVGSVSGYEQYF. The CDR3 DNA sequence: TGCAGCGTTGGGTCGGTCAGTGGCTACGAGCAGTACTTC.